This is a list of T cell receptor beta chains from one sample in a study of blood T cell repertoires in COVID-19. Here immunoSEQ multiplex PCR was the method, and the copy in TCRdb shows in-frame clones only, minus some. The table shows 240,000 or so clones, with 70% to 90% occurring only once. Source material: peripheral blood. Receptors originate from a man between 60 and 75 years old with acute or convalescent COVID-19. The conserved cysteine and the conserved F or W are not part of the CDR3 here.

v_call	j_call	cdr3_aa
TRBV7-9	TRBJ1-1	ASSLINSIKSNTEAF
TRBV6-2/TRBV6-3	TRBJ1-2	ASSPLGPYGYT
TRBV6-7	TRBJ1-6	ASSYKIPGGSYNSPLH
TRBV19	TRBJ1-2	ASSMYAGGYT
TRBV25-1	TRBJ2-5	ASSGQPVTETQY
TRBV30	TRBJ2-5	AYSLAGAQETQY
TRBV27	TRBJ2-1	ASSSDSSAGVNEQF
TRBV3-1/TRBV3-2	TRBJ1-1	ASSPDRGGTEAF
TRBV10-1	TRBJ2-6	ASKTGRDGANVLT
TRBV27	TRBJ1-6	ASSRQGSSYNSPLH
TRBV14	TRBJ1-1	ASSQVAYTEAF
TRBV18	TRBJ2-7	ASSPGSAGSLYEQY
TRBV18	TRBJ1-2	ASSPPGGPSYLAYGYT
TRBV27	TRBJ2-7	ASSFNYEQY
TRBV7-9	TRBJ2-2	ASSLGAGDTGELF
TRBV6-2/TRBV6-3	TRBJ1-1	ASSSGTGNTEAF
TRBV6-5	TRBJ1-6	ASSRDRTNSPLH
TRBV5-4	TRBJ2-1	ASSPRTSGGSYNEQF
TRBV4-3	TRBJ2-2	ASSHQPETSTGELF
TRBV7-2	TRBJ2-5	ASSQGSALETQY
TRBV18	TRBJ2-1	ASFTILDYSYNEQF
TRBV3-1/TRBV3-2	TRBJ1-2	ASSANYGYT
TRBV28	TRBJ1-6	ASAGQGISPLH
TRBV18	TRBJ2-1	ASSPGRENEQF
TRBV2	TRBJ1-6	ASSPGQLNSPLH
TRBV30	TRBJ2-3	AWRPRLGASTDTQY
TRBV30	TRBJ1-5	ASTGQGGQPQH
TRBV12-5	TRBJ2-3	ASGLVPLAGGNTQY
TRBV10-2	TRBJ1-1	ASLTGNTEAF
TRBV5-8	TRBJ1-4	ASSFLGQSLDEKLF
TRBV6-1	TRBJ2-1	ASSERWTSGRGNEQF
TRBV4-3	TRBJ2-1	ASSQDSGRARNEQF
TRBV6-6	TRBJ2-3	ATSIPRTDTQY
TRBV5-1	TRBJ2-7	ASSARDRGLFEQY
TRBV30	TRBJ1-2	ALRTGVGYT
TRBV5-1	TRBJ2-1	ASSRLPGTIGRDEQF
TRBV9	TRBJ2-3	ASSPSGRRDTDTQY